This T cell receptor beta chain was identified during a study of T cells of healthy individuals. This clonotype was counted only a few times. TCRdb reanalysed the 5' RACE reads using MiXCR and keeps one entry per CDR3 protein. The table has over 95,000 distinct CDR3 sequences, roughly 15% seen once. Germline-derived CDR1 and CDR2 are SQVTM and ANQGSEA. V was cut by 2 bases and J by 1 base, with 9 bases left in between. This CDR3 is built from 13 residues. This TCR was recovered from a human donor in good health. This chain joins TRBV29-1 and TRBJ2-7; D gene ambiguous. CDR3 coding DNA: TGCAGCGTTGAATCTGGCGAATCCTACGAGCAGTACTTC. It codes for CSVESGESYEQYF.